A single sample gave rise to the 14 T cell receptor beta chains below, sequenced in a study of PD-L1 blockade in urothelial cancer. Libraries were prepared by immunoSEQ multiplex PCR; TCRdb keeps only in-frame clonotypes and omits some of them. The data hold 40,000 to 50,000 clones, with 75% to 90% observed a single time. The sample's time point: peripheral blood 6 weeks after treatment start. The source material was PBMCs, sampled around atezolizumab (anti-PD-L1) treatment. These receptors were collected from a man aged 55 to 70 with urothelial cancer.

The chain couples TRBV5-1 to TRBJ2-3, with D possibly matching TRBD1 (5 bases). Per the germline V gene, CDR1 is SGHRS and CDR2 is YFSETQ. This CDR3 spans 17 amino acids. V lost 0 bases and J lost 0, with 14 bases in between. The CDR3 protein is CASSLDSDSPSTDTQYF. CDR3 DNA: TGCGCCAGCAGCTTGGACAGCGACAGCCCAAGCACAGATACGCAGTATTTT.

The CDR3 loop is CASSPGLAGLETQYF. The CDR3 bases are TGCGCCAGCAGCCCGGGACTAGCGGGGCTAGAGACCCAGTACTTC. The V gene is TRBV5-1, the J gene TRBJ2-5; TRBD2 matches 13 bases. The CDR3 contains 15 residues. Germline V gene sequence: CDR1 SGHRS, CDR2 YFSETQ. Unmatched junction bases numbered 4, after V lost 4 bases and J lost 4 bases.

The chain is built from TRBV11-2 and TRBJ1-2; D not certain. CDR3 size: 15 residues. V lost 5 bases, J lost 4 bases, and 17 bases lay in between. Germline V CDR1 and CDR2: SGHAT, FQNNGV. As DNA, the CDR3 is TGTGCCAGCAGCCCCCCGGGGAGGGCTGCCTATGGCTACACCTTC. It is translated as CASSPPGRAAYGYTF.

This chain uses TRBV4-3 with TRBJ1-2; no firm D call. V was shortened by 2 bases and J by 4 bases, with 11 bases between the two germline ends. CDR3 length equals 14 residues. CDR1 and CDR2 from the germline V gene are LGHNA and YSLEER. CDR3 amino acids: CASSQRLGGYGYTF. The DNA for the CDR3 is TGCGCCAGCAGCCAAAGGCTAGGTGGCTATGGCTACACCTTC.

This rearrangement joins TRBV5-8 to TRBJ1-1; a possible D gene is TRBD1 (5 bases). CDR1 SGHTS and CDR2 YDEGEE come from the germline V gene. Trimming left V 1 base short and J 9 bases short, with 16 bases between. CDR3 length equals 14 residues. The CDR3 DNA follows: TGTGCCAGCAGCTTGATTGGTGGAGACAGAAAAGCTTTCTTT. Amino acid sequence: CASSLIGGDRKAFF.

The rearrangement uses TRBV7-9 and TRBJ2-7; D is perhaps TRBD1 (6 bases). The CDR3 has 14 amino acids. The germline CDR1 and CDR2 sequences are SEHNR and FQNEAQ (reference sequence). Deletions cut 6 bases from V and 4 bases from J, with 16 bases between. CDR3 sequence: CASRWTESSYEQYF. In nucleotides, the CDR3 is TGTGCCAGCAGATGGACAGAAAGTTCATACGAGCAGTACTTC. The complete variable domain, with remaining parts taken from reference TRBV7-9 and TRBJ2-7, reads DTGVSQNPRHKITKRGQNVTFRCDPISEHNRLYWYRQTLGQGPEFLTYFQNEAQLEKSRLLSDRFSAERPKGSFSTLEIQRTEQGDSAMYLCASRWTESSYEQYFGPGTRLTVT.

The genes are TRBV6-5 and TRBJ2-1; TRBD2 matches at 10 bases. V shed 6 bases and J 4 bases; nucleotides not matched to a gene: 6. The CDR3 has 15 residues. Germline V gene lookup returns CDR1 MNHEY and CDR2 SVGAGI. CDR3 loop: CASSPFSGGYNEQFF. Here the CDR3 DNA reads TGTGCCAGCAGCCCCTTTAGCGGGGGGTACAATGAGCAGTTCTTC.

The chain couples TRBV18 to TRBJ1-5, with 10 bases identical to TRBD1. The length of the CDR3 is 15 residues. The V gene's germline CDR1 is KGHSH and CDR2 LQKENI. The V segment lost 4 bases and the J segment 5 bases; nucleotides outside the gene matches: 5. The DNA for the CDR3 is TGTGCCAGCTCACGTACCGGGACAGGGGATCAGCCCCAGCATTTT. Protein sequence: CASSRTGTGDQPQHF.

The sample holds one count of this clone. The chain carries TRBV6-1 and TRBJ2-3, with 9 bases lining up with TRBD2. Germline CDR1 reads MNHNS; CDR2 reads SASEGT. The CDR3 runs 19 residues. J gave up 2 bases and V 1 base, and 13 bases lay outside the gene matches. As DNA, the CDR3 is TGTGCCAGCAGTGAAGTGTTAGCGGGGGACACCGGAAACACAGATACGCAGTATTTT. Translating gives CASSEVLAGDTGNTDTQYF.

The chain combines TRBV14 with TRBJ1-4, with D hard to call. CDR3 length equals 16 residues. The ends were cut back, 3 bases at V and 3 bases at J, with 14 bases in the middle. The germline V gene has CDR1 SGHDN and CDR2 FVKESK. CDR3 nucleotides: TGTGCCAGCAGCCAGCCCAGTACGGGTCCTAATGAAAAACTGTTTTTT. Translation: CASSQPSTGPNEKLFF.

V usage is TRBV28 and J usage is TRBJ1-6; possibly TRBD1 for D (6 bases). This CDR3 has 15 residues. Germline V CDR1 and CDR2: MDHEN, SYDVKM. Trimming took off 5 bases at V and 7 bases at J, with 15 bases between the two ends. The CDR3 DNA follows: TGTGCCAGCAGTCCGCCCGGACAGCGGAATTCACCCCTCCACTTT. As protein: CASSPPGQRNSPLHF.

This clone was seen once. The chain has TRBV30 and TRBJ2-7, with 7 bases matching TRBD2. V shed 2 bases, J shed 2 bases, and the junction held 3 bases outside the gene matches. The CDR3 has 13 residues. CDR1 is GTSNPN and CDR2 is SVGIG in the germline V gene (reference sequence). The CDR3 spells CAWSITSAYEQYF. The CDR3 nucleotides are TGTGCCTGGAGTATCACTAGCGCCTACGAGCAGTACTTC.

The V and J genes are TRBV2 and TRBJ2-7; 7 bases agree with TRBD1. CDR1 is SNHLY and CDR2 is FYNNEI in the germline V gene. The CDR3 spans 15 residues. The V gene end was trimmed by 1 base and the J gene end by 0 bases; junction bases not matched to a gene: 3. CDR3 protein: CASSEVGQDSYEQYF. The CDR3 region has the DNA TGTGCCAGCAGTGAAGTAGGACAGGACTCCTACGAGCAGTACTTC.

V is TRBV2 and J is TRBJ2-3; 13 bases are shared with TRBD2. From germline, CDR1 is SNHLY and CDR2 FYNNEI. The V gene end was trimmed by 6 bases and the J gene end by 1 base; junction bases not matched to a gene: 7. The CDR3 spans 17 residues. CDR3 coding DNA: TGTGCCAGCAGCCGGACTAGCGGGGGAAGGGGCACAGATACGCAGTATTTT. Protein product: CASSRTSGGRGTDTQYF.